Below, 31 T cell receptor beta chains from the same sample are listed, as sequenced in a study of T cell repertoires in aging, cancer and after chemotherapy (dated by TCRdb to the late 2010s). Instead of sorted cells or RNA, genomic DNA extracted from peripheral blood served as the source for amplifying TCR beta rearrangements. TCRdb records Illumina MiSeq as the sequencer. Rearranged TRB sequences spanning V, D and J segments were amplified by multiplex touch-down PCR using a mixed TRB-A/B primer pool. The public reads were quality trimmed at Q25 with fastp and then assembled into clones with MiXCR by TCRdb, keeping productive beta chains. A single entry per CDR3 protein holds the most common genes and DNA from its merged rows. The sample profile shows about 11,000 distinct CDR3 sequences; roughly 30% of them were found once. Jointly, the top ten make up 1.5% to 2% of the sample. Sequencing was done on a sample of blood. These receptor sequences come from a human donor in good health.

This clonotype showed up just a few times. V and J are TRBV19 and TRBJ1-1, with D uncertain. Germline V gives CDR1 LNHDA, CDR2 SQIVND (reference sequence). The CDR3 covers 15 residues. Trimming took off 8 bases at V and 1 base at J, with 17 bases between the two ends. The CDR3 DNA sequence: TGTGCCAGTTCTTACTCTCCGGACGGGAACACTGAAGCTTTCTTT. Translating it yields CASSYSPDGNTEAFF.

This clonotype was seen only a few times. As DNA, the CDR3 is TGCAGTGCTCGACTCCCCAATCAGCCCCAGCATTTT. Protein sequence: CSARLPNQPQHF. V gene TRBV20-1 combines with J gene TRBJ1-5, with D unresolved. The ends were cut back, 5 bases at V and 3 bases at J, with 8 bases in the middle. Germline V gene lookup returns CDR1 DFQATT and CDR2 SNEGSKA (reference sequence). The CDR3 covers 12 residues.

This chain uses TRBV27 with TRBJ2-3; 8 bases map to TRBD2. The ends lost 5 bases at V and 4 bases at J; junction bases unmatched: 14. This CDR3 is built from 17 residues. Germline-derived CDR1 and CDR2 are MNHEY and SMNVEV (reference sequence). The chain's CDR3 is CASSRRWAGGPPDTQYF. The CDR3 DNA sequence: TGTGCCAGCAGTCGTCGGTGGGCGGGAGGACCTCCAGATACGCAGTATTTT.

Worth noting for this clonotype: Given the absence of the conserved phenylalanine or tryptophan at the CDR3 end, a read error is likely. The CDR3 nucleotides read TGTGCCAGCAGTCCTACTAGCGGGAGGGCCATAAAGGAGCAGTACTCC. It is translated as CASSPTSGRAIKEQYS. The rearrangement links TRBV12-3 or TRBV12-4 to TRBJ2-7; 13 positions agree with TRBD2. V dropped 5 bases and J dropped 7; count of bases not matched to a gene: 11. This CDR3 contains 16 residues.

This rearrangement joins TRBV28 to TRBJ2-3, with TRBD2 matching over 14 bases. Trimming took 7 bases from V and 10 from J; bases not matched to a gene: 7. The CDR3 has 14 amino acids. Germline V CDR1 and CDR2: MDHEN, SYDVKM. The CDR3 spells CASTSGTSGSAQYF. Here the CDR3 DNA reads TGTGCCAGCACCTCCGGGACTAGCGGGAGTGCGCAGTATTTT. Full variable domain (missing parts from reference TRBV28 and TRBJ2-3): DVKVTQSSRYLVKRTGEKVFLECVQDMDHENMFWYRQDPGLGLRLIYFSYDVKMKEKGDIPEGYSVSREKKERFSLILESASTNQTSMYLCASTSGTSGSAQYFGPGTRLTVL.

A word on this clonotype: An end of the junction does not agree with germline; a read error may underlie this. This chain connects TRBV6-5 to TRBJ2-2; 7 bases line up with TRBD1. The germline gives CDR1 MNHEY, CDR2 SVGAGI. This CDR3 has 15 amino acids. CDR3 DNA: TGTACCAGCAGTTACTCGCGGCAGGGGGCCGGGGAGCTGTTTTTT. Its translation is CTSSYSRQGAGELFF.

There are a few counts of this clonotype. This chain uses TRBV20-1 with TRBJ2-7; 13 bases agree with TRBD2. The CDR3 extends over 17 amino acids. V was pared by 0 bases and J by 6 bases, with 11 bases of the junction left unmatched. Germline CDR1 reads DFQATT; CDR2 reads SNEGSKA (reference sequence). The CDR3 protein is CSARDRVLAGGSPEQYF. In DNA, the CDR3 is TGCAGTGCTAGAGATAGGGTACTAGCGGGAGGGTCACCCGAGCAGTACTTC.

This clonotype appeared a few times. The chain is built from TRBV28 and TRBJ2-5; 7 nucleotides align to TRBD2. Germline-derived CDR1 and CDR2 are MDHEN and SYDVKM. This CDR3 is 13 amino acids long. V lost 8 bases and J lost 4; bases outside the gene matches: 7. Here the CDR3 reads CASSSGGAETQYF. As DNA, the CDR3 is TGTGCCAGCTCTAGCGGAGGGGCAGAGACCCAGTACTTC.

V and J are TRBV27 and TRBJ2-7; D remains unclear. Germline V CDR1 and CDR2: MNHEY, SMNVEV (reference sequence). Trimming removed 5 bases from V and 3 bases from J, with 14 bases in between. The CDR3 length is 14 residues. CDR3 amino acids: CASSPTGSYYEQYF. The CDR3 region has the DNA TGTGCCAGCAGTCCTACGGGCTCTTACTACGAGCAGTACTTC.

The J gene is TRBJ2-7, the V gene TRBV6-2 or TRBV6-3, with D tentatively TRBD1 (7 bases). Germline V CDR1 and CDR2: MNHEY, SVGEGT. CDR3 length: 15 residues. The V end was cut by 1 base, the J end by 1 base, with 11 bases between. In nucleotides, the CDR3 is TGTGCCAGCAGTTACTGGAGGGACAGTTCCTACGAGCAGTACTTC. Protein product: CASSYWRDSSYEQYF.

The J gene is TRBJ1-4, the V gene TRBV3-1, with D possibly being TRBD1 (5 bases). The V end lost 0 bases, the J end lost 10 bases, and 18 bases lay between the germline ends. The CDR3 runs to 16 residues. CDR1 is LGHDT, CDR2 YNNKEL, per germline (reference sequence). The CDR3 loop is CASSQESGTGIGKLFF. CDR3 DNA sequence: TGTGCCAGCAGCCAAGAATCCGGGACCGGCATCGGAAAACTGTTTTTT.

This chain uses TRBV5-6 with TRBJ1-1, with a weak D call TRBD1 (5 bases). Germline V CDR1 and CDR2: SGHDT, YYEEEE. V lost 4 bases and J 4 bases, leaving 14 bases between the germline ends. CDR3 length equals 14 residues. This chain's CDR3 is CASSLQGGGTEAFF. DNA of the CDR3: TGTGCCAGCAGCCTTCAGGGCGGAGGCACTGAAGCTTTCTTT.

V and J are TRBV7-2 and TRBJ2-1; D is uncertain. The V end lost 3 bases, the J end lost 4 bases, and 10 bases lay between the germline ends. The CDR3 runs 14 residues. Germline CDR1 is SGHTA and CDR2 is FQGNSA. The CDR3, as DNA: TGTGCCAGCAGCTTTTCCGGAACATACAATGAGCAGTTCTTC. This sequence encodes CASSFSGTYNEQFF.

Here the CDR3 DNA reads TGTGCCAGCAGCCTAAACTTCCGACAAGGTCAGGACGAGCAGTACTTC. It is translated as CASSLNFRQGQDEQYF. V usage is TRBV7-9 and J usage is TRBJ2-7; D gene uncertain. The V gene lost 5 bases and the J gene lost 5 bases, with 22 bases spanning the gap. The CDR3 has 16 residues. Germline CDR1 reads SEHNR; CDR2 reads FQNEAQ (reference sequence). The whole variable domain, remainder taken from reference TRBV7-9 and TRBJ2-7, is DTGVSQNPRHKITKRGQNVTFRCDPISEHNRLYWYRQTLGQGPEFLTYFQNEAQLEKSRLLSDRFSAERPKGSFSTLEIQRTEQGDSAMYLCASSLNFRQGQDEQYFGPGTRLTVT.

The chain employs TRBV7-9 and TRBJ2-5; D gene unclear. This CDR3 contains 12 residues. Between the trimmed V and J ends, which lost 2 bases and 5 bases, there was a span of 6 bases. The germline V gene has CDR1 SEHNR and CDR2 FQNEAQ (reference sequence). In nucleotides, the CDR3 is TGTGCCAGCAGCTTAAGTGCTGAGACCCAGTACTTC. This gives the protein CASSLSAETQYF.

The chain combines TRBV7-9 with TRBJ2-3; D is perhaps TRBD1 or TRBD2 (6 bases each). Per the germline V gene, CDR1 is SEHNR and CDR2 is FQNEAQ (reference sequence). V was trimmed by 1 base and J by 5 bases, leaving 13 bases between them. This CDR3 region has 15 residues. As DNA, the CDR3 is TGTGCCAGCAGCTTAGGTATGGGGGGACAAGATACGCAGTATTTT. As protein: CASSLGMGGQDTQYF.

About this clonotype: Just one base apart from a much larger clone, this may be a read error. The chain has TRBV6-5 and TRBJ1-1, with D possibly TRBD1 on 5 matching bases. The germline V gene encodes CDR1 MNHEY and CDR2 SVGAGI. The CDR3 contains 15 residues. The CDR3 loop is CSSSYFEGPNTEAFF. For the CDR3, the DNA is TGTTCCAGCAGTTACTTCGAGGGACCGAACACTGAAGCTTTCTTT.

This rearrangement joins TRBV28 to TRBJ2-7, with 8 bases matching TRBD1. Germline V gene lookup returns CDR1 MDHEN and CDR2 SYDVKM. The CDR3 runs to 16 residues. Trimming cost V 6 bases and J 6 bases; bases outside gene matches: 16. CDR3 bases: TGTGCCAGCAGGTCGGGACAGGCTGTTTCCCGGGGCGAGCAGTACTTC. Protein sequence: CASRSGQAVSRGEQYF.

In nucleotides, the CDR3 is TGTGCCAGCAGCTTACAAGCGGGCCTTAGCTCCTACAATGAGCAGTTCTTC. Translating it yields CASSLQAGLSSYNEQFF. This rearrangement joins TRBV7-9 to TRBJ2-1; TRBD2 is a possible D gene (6 bases). Germline values: CDR1 SEHNR, CDR2 FQNEAQ (reference sequence). This CDR3 has 17 residues. Trimming cost V 2 bases and J 0 bases, with 14 bases left between them.

The CDR3: CAWSRTRTHYEQYF. The CDR3 DNA is TGTGCCTGGAGCCGGACGCGAACCCACTACGAGCAGTACTTC. This chain connects TRBV30 to TRBJ2-7; D gene uncertain. Germline CDR1 and CDR2: GTSNPN and SVGIG (reference sequence). The CDR3 has 14 amino acids. Trimming stripped 3 bases from V and 3 bases from J, with 15 bases between.

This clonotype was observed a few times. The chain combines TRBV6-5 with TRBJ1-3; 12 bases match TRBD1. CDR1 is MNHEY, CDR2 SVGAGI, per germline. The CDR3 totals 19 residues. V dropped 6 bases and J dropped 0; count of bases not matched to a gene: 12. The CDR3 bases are TGTGCCAGCAGCTCCAGGGGACAGGGGGCCTTTAGCTCTGGAAACACCATATATTTT. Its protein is CASSSRGQGAFSSGNTIYF.

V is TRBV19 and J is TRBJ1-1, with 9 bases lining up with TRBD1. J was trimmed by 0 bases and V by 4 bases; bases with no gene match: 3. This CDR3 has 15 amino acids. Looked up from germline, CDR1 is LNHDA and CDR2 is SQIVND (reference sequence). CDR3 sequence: CASSRGQGMNTEAFF. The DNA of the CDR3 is TGTGCCAGTAGTAGAGGACAGGGGATGAACACTGAAGCTTTCTTT.

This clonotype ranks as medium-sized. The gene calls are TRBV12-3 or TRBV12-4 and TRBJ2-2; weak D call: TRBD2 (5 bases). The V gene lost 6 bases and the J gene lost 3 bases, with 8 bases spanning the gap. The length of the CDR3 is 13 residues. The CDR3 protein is CASSLDYTGELFF. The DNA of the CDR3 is TGTGCCAGCAGCCTGGACTACACCGGGGAGCTGTTTTTT.

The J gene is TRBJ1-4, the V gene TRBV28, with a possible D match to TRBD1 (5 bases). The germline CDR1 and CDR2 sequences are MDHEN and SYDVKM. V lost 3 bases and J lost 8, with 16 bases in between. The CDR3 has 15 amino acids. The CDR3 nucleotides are TGTGCCAGCAGTTTCGAAAGGGACGGAGGAGAAAAACTGTTTTTT. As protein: CASSFERDGGEKLFF.

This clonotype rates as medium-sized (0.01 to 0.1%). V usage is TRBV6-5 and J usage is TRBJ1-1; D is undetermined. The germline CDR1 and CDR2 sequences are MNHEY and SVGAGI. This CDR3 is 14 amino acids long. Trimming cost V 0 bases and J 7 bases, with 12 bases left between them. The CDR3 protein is CASSYSGLGGEAFF. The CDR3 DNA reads TGTGCCAGCAGTTACTCCGGCCTGGGAGGTGAAGCTTTCTTT.

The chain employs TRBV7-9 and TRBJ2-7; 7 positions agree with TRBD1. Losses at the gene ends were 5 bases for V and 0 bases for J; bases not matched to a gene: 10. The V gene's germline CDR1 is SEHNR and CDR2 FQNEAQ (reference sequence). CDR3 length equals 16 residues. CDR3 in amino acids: CASSGRPGQYSYEQYF. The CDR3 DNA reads TGTGCCAGCAGCGGTCGTCCGGGACAGTACTCCTACGAGCAGTACTTC.

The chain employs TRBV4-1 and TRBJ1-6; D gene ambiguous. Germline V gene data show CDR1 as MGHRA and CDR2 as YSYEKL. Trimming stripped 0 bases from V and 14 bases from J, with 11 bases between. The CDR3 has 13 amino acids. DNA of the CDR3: TGCGCCAGCAGCCAAGAAGTCGGGAGGGCCCTCCACTTT. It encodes CASSQEVGRALHF.

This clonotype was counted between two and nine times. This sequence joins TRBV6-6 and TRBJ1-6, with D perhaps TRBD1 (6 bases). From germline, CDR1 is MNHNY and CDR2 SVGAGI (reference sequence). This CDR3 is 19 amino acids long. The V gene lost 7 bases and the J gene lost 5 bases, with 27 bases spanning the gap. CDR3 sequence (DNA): TGTGCCAGCACCCTCCTACGGGGGGCCCTCACCGAACATAATTCACCCCTCCACTTT. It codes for CASTLLRGALTEHNSPLHF.

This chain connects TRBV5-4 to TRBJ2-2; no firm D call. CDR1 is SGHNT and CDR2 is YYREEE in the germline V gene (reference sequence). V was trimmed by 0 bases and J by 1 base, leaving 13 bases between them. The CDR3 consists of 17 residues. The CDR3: CASSLGAMSRNTGELFF. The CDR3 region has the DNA TGTGCCAGCAGCTTGGGCGCAATGAGCAGGAACACCGGGGAGCTGTTTTTT.

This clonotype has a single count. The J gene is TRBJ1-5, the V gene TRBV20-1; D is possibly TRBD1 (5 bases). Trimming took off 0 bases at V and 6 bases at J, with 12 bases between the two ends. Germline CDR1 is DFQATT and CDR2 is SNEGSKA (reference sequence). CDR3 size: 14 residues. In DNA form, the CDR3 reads TGCAGTGCTAGAGATTCGGAGGGGAGTCAGCCCCAGCATTTT. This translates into CSARDSEGSQPQHF.

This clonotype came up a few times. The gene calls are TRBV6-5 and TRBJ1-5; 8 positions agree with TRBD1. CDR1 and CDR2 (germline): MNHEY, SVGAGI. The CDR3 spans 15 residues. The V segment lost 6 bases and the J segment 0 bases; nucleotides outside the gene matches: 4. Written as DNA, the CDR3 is TGTGCCAGCAGACTGACAGGGGATAGCAATCAGCCCCAGCATTTT. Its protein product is CASRLTGDSNQPQHF.